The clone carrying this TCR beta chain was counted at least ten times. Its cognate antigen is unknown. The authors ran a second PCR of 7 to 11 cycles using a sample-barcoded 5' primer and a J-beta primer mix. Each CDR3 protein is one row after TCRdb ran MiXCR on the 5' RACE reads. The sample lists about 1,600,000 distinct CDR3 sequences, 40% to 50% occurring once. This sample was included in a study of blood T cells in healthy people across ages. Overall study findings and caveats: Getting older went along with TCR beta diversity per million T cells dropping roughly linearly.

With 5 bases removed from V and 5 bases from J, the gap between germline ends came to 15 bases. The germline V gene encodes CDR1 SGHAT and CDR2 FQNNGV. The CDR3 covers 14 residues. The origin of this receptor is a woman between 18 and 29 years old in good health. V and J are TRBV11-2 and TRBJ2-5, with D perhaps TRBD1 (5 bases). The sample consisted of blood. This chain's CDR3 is CASSRVGALETQYF. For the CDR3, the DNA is TGTGCCAGCAGCCGCGTTGGGGCCTTGGAGACCCAGTACTTC.